Reported below is one T cell receptor beta chain. The antigen remains undetermined. The sample is drawn from a study of T cell responses to AZD1222 COVID-19 vaccine. Germline CDR1 MDHEN, CDR2 SYDVKM. The CDR3 totals 15 residues. V lost 6 bases and J 0 bases, leaving 12 bases between the germline ends. The assay was immunoSEQ multiplex PCR, and TCRdb's table has in-frame clones only and misses some. The sample contains around 210,000 clones, roughly 94% of which appear only once. General observations from the study: Baseline seropositivity occurred in only six AZD1222 recipients.

This receptor was taken from an adult who received the MenACWY meningococcal vaccine as a control. The rearrangement joins TRBV28 to TRBJ2-1, with D possibly matching TRBD1 (6 bases). Sequencing used peripheral blood, obtained 28 days after the second dose of the MenACWY control vaccine. The CDR3 sequence is CASRTGPSSYNEQFF. CDR3 nucleotide sequence: TGTGCCAGCAGGACAGGTCCGAGCTCCTACAATGAGCAGTTCTTC.